This note documents a single TCR beta chain sequence. The antigen remains unidentified. This entry belongs to a study of tumor-infiltrating lymphocytes in localized non-small cell lung cancer. For the study at large: Each patient gave resected tumor and non-adjacent uninvolved lung tissue.

Findings of the study overall: Compared with uninvolved lung, tumors showed higher T cell infiltration by TCRbeta sequencing.

The CDR3 has 13 amino acids. Germline CDR1 reads SGDLS; CDR2 reads YYNGEE. V was trimmed by 2 bases and J by 5 bases, leaving 10 bases between them. The assay was immunoSEQ multiplex PCR, and TCRdb's table has in-frame clones only and misses some. This sample has 6,000 to 8,000 clones, with 60% to 80% found just once. This chain joins TRBV9 and TRBJ1-1, with D unresolved. The TCR originated in a human donor with non-small cell lung cancer. The sequenced material came from uninvolved lung tissue not adjacent to the tumor. CDR3: CASSVTSRTEAFF. Here the CDR3 DNA reads TGTGCCAGCAGCGTGACCTCGCGGACTGAAGCTTTCTTT.